This T cell receptor beta chain was identified during a study of identical twins. The CDR3 totals 21 residues. Trimming removed 4 bases at V and 0 bases at J, with 29 bases between. Germline CDR1 reads LNHNV; CDR2 reads YYDKDF (reference sequence). This clonotype has at least ten counts. Its antigen is not identified. Study conclusions and caveats: Sequences that were beta out-of-frame showed weaker excess twin sharing.

Template switching added a universal primer site; cDNA carried unique molecular identifiers. Via MiXCR, TCRdb re-called the 5' RACE reads, giving one row per CDR3 protein. The sample has roughly 700,000 distinct CDR3 sequences, 8.6% seen once. These data are also associated with another study on yellow fever vaccine responses in identical twins. That work contributes: Reportedly, twins' vaccine T cell responses looked partly convergent and partly personalized.

The chain carries TRBV15 and TRBJ2-3, with D uncertain. Sequenced material: PBMCs. The receptor's source is a woman aged 18-29 years in good health. The CDR3 region has the DNA TGTGCCACCAGCAAGCCGGTCCTAGATCCCAGTGAGTTACCTAGCACAGATACGCAGTATTTT. This encodes CATSKPVLDPSELPSTDTQYF. Using reference TRBV15 and TRBJ2-3 for the parts outside the CDR3, the full variable domain is DAMVIQNPRYQVTQFGKPVTLSCSQTLNHNVMYWYQQKSSQAPKLLFHYYDKDFNNEADTPDNFQSRRPNTSFCFLDIRSPGLGDTAMYLCATSKPVLDPSELPSTDTQYFGPGTRLTVL.